These 18 T cell receptor beta chains came from one sample sequenced in a study of T cells in Graves' hyperthyroidism and ophthalmopathy. What was amplified from RNA transcripts were TCR beta CDR3 regions. During a first-round RT-PCR of the TCR CDR3, the HTBI primer set was used. A single record per CDR3 protein comes from TCRdb applying MiXCR to the multiplex PCR reads. The table has 800,000 or so distinct CDR3 sequences, 38% seen once. Specimen: blood. These receptors were collected from a man younger than 35 with Graves' hyperthyroidism.

CDR3 DNA sequence: TGTGCCAGCAGCTTAATTGGGGGGAAGATGAACACTGAAGCTTTCTTT. The encoded protein is CASSLIGGKMNTEAFF. The chain is built from TRBV7-3 and TRBJ1-1; the D gene is possibly TRBD1 (5 bases). Per germline, CDR1 SGHTA and CDR2 FQGTGA. The CDR3 runs 16 residues. V lost 1 base and J 0 bases, leaving 12 bases between the germline ends.

Ten or more counts support this clonotype. The chain is built from TRBV7-9 and TRBJ2-7, with 7 bases identical to TRBD2. V lost 1 base and J lost 4; bases outside the gene matches: 7. CDR3 length: 15 amino acids. The V gene's germline CDR1 is SEHNR and CDR2 FQNEAQ (reference sequence). This CDR3 is CASSLGAGRLYEQYF. For the CDR3, the DNA is TGTGCCAGCAGCTTAGGAGCGGGACGGCTATACGAGCAGTACTTC.

This clonotype was seen ten or more times. The V call is TRBV29-1, the J call TRBJ1-2; a possible D gene is TRBD1 (5 bases). The CDR3 spans 13 residues. The germline CDR1 and CDR2 sequences are SQVTM and ANQGSEA. V lost 0 bases and J lost 6, with 11 bases in between. The chain's CDR3 is CSVEDRDGDGYTF. Here the CDR3 DNA reads TGCAGCGTTGAAGACAGGGATGGAGATGGCTACACCTTC.

This clonotype was seen repeatedly, ten times or more. CDR3 bases: TGTGCCAGCGGACCCCGCCAGCCCCAGCATTTT. Translation gives CASGPRQPQHF. The chain employs TRBV19 and TRBJ1-5; D gene uncertain. Looked up from germline, CDR1 is LNHDA and CDR2 is SQIVND (reference sequence). V lost 9 bases, J lost 7 bases, and 10 bases lay in between. The CDR3 runs to 11 residues. The variable domain in full, completed from reference TRBV19 and TRBJ1-5, reads DGGITQSPKYLFRKEGQNVTLSCEQNLNHDAMYWYRQDPGQGLRLIYYSQIVNDFQKGDIAEGYSVSREKKESFPLTVTSAQKNPTAFYLCASGPRQPQHFGDGTRLSIL.

In nucleotides, the CDR3 is TGTGCCAGCAGTTTGAACCCTAACTACGAGCAGTACTTC. It specifies CASSLNPNYEQYF. The chain recombines TRBV6-6 with TRBJ2-7; D remains unclear. Deletions cut 4 bases from V and 3 bases from J, with 10 bases between. The CDR3 is 13 amino acids. The germline gives CDR1 MNHNY, CDR2 SVGAGI (reference sequence).

This clonotype was detected many times. This chain joins TRBV9 and TRBJ2-6, with no clear D. The germline gives CDR1 SGDLS, CDR2 YYNGEE. The CDR3 is made up of 15 amino acids. The V end lost 2 bases, the J end lost 2 bases, and 8 bases lay between the germline ends. CDR3 residues: CASSVGTAGANVLTF. As DNA, the CDR3 is TGTGCCAGCAGCGTGGGAACTGCTGGGGCCAACGTCCTGACTTTC.

This clonotype came up once. The chain has TRBV25-1 and TRBJ1-6; a weak D match, TRBD1 (5 bases). Germline CDR1 and CDR2: MGHDK and SYGVNS. V lost 5 bases, J lost 0 bases, and 14 bases lay in between. This CDR3 contains 17 residues. The CDR3 nucleotides are TGTGCCAGCAGTCGGGGCAGCCGGAGCTCCTATAATTCACCCCTCCACTTT. This sequence encodes CASSRGSRSSYNSPLHF.

The rearrangement uses TRBV6-4 and TRBJ2-2, with D perhaps TRBD2 (5 bases). CDR3 length equals 15 residues. The V end lost 2 bases, the J end lost 6 bases, and 13 bases lay between the germline ends. Germline V CDR1 and CDR2: MRHNA, SNTAGT. In DNA form, the CDR3 reads TGTGCCAGCAGTGACAGGGCGGGTTCGTCCGGGGAGCTGTTTTTT. It translates to CASSDRAGSSGELFF.

The rearrangement uses TRBV25-1 and TRBJ1-4; 7 nucleotides line up with TRBD1. J was trimmed by 7 bases and V by 8 bases; bases with no gene match: 13. Germline V gene lookup returns CDR1 MGHDK and CDR2 SYGVNS. This CDR3 is 15 amino acids long. CDR3 amino acids: CASVGLGTAGEKLFF. The CDR3 nucleotides read TGTGCCAGCGTAGGTTTGGGGACAGCGGGTGAAAAACTGTTTTTT.

This clonotype was counted many times. The chain links TRBV4-2 to TRBJ2-2, with a possible D match to TRBD1 (6 bases). CDR3 size: 14 residues. CDR1 and CDR2 from the germline V gene are LGHNA and YNFKEQ. Trimming took off 1 base at V and 3 bases at J, with 6 bases between the two ends. The CDR3 DNA is TGTGCCAGCAGCCAAGGACAGGACACCGGGGAGCTGTTTTTT. It codes for CASSQGQDTGELFF.

This clonotype has more than one count but fewer than ten. The chain employs TRBV12-3 or TRBV12-4 and TRBJ1-1, with D possibly being TRBD1 (5 bases). The CDR3 length is 11 residues. The germline V and J ends were trimmed by 3 bases and 11 bases, with 10 bases remaining between them. The CDR3 DNA sequence: TGTGCCAGCAGTTTCGGGGCTGGGGCTTTCTTT. Residues: CASSFGAGAFF.

This clonotype was detected only a few times. The J gene is TRBJ2-7, the V gene TRBV27; 8 nucleotides agree with TRBD1. CDR3 length: 12 amino acids. Trimming cost V 10 bases and J 5 bases; bases outside gene matches: 7. CDR1 is MNHEY, CDR2 SMNVEV, per germline (reference sequence). The CDR3 nucleotides read TGTGCCATCCTGACAGGGGCTAACGAGCAGTACTTC. Translated: CAILTGANEQYF.

The chain uses TRBV4-1 and TRBJ2-7, with D perhaps matching TRBD2 (5 bases). The CDR3 is 16 residues long. Germline V lookup: CDR1 MGHRA, CDR2 YSYEKL. V gave up 1 base and J gave up 3 bases, with 16 bases separating them. The CDR3 DNA reads TGCGCCAGCAGCCAAGTGGGCGGGTGGGATTACTACGAGCAGTACTTC. It yields the protein CASSQVGGWDYYEQYF.

This sequence joins TRBV2 and TRBJ2-2; D tentatively reads TRBD1 or TRBD2 (5 bases each). There are 16 residues in the CDR3. Germline values: CDR1 SNHLY, CDR2 FYNNEI. With 5 bases removed from V and 1 base from J, the gap between germline ends came to 14 bases. Here the CDR3 reads CASSPEGTGNTGELFF. As DNA, the CDR3 is TGTGCCAGCAGTCCGGAAGGGACGGGGAACACCGGGGAGCTGTTTTTT.

This clonotype was observed at least ten times. This sequence joins TRBV7-9 and TRBJ1-2; D ambiguous. CDR1 is SEHNR and CDR2 is FQNEAQ in the germline V gene (reference sequence). The CDR3 consists of 12 residues. V gave up 1 base and J gave up 7 bases, with 7 bases separating them. CDR3 sequence reads: CASSLGEAGYTF. The CDR3 DNA reads TGTGCCAGCAGCTTAGGGGAAGCTGGCTACACCTTC.

In DNA form, the CDR3 reads TGCAGTGCTAGAGATCCCGGGCAGAACACTGAAGCTTTCTTT. Translated: CSARDPGQNTEAFF. The J gene is TRBJ1-1, the V gene TRBV20-1; no clear D gene. The germline gives CDR1 DFQATT, CDR2 SNEGSKA (reference sequence). The CDR3 runs to 14 residues. Trimming pared 0 bases from V and 1 base from J, leaving 9 bases between.

Notes on this clonotype: One end of the junction fails to match germline, which may point to a read error. This chain connects TRBV7-8 to TRBJ2-7; no definite D call. This CDR3 comprises 14 residues. Germline-derived CDR1 and CDR2 are SGHVS and FQNEAQ. As DNA, the CDR3 is TGCGCCAGCAGCCTTAGGGTTATGCCCTACGAGCAGTACTTC. Translating gives CASSLRVMPYEQYF.

Notes on this clonotype: A clone one base away is much larger, so this may be a read error. The chain has TRBV5-1 and TRBJ1-2; D is unclear. V was shortened by 5 bases and J by 12 bases, with 23 bases between the two germline ends. This CDR3 has 14 residues. The germline V gene encodes CDR1 SGHRS and CDR2 YFSETQ. The DNA of the CDR3 is TGCGCCAGCAGTTATCTTTCCACGTTGGACGGCCACACCTTC. It specifies CASSYLSTLDGHTF.